These 27 T cell receptor beta chains share one sample of origin, sequenced in a study of technical replicates of blood from a handful of donors. Clones were read by immunoSEQ multiplex PCR, and TCRdb kept only the in-frame ones, dropping some. The sample shows about 81,000 clones, approximately 94% of them seen only once. The source material was T cells isolated from PBMCs. These receptors originate from a human donor in good health.

This CDR3 is CASSPGQGDFRYTF. The CDR3 nucleotides are TGCGCCAGCAGCCCCGGACAGGGAGATTTCCGCTACACCTTC. The J gene is TRBJ1-2, the V gene TRBV5-1; TRBD1 matches 8 bases. CDR3 length: 14 residues. After removal of 4 bases from V and 9 bases from J, the junction contained 11 bases not matched to a gene. Germline CDR1 reads SGHRS; CDR2 reads YFSETQ.

The chain joins TRBV4-1 to TRBJ2-2; a possible D gene is TRBD1 (6 bases). This CDR3 has 14 amino acids. V was clipped by 6 bases and J by 3 bases, with 11 bases between them. Germline-derived CDR1 and CDR2 are MGHRA and YSYEKL. The CDR3 sequence is CASRQPGDTGELFF. The CDR3 coding sequence is TGCGCCAGCAGGCAACCAGGGGACACCGGGGAGCTGTTTTTT.

The J gene is TRBJ2-7, the V gene TRBV15; no firm D call. Trimming shortened V by 1 base and J by 1 base, and 8 bases separated the two germline ends. Germline CDR1 LNHNV, CDR2 YYDKDF (reference sequence). The CDR3 has 14 residues. This chain's CDR3 is CATSRGGSSYEQYF. The CDR3 nucleotides are TGTGCCACCAGCAGAGGTGGTAGTTCCTACGAGCAGTACTTC.

The chain is built from TRBV9 and TRBJ2-3; 10 bases fit TRBD2. CDR1 is SGDLS, CDR2 YYNGEE, per germline. This CDR3 has 14 residues. Trimming cost V 5 bases and J 5 bases; bases outside gene matches: 5. CDR3 DNA sequence: TGTGCCAGCAGGGCGAGCGGGGGGGAAGATACGCAGTATTTT. Protein: CASRASGGEDTQYF.

This chain uses TRBV6-5 with TRBJ2-5, with D possibly TRBD1 on 6 matching bases. The germline CDR1 and CDR2 sequences are MNHEY and SVGAGI. The CDR3 loop spans 16 amino acids. Trimming cost V 4 bases and J 1 base, with 16 bases left between them. CDR3 sequence (DNA): TGTGCCAGCAGTTTTTCGACAGGCGCCCTCCAAGAGACCCAGTACTTC. It yields the protein CASSFSTGALQETQYF.

J is TRBJ1-4 and V is TRBV19; D unclear. V was clipped by 3 bases and J by 4 bases, with 6 bases between them. The germline gives CDR1 LNHDA, CDR2 SQIVND (reference sequence). The CDR3 extends over 13 amino acids. CDR3 sequence reads: CASSMTFNEKLFF. The CDR3 coding sequence is TGTGCCAGTAGTATGACTTTTAATGAAAAACTGTTTTTT.

The chain combines TRBV4-1 with TRBJ2-3; 10 bases are a match to TRBD2. V shed 4 bases and J 3 bases; nucleotides not matched to a gene: 4. Per the germline V gene, CDR1 is MGHRA and CDR2 is YSYEKL. The CDR3 is 15 residues long. The CDR3 region is CASSPGLAQTDTQYF. Written as DNA, the CDR3 is TGCGCCAGCAGCCCGGGACTAGCGCAGACAGATACGCAGTATTTT.

J is TRBJ2-2 and V is TRBV6-4; the D gene is possibly TRBD1 (6 bases). Looked up from germline, CDR1 is MRHNA and CDR2 is SNTAGT. V shed 2 bases and J shed 5 bases, with 9 bases lying between them. The CDR3 runs to 14 residues. The CDR3 DNA reads TGTGCCAGCAGTGACACGGACAGAACCGGGGAGCTGTTTTTT. Residues: CASSDTDRTGELFF.

This chain joins TRBV28 and TRBJ1-4; D is perhaps TRBD1 (5 bases). Trimming shortened V by 11 bases and J by 0 bases, and 10 bases separated the two germline ends. The CDR3 is made up of 13 amino acids. Germline-derived CDR1 and CDR2 are MDHEN and SYDVKM. The DNA for the CDR3 is TGTGCCGCCGAAGGGGCAACTAATGAAAAACTGTTTTTT. Protein sequence: CAAEGATNEKLFF.

This chain uses TRBV29-1 with TRBJ1-1; possibly TRBD1 for D (6 bases). V lost 8 bases and J lost 5, with 18 bases in between. The germline gives CDR1 SQVTM, CDR2 ANQGSEA. The CDR3 is 13 residues long. The CDR3 spells CSTQQGLGTEAFF. The CDR3, as DNA: TGCAGCACCCAACAGGGTCTGGGGACTGAAGCTTTCTTT.

The chain couples TRBV9 to TRBJ2-5, with TRBD2 identical over 13 bases. The CDR3 contains 18 residues. Losses at the gene ends were 3 bases for V and 5 bases for J; bases not matched to a gene: 13. Germline-derived CDR1 and CDR2 are SGDLS and YYNGEE. In nucleotides, the CDR3 is TGTGCCAGCAGCGAAAGGACTAGCGGGAGCTCATCGGTGGAGACCCAGTACTTC. Residues: CASSERTSGSSSVETQYF. The full variable domain, completed using reference TRBV9 and TRBJ2-5, is DSGVTQTPKHLITATGQRVTLRCSPRSGDLSVYWYQQSLDQGLQFLIQYYNGEERAKGNILERFSAQQFPDLHSELNLSSLELGDSALYFCASSERTSGSSSVETQYFGPGTRLLVL.

The chain couples TRBV6-6 to TRBJ2-3; possibly TRBD1 for D (6 bases). The CDR3 contains 15 residues. V lost 7 bases, J lost 0 bases, and 14 bases lay in between. Germline V gene lookup returns CDR1 MNHNY and CDR2 SVGAGI (reference sequence). CDR3 coding DNA: TGTGCCAGCACCTTTGGACAGACTAGCACAGATACGCAGTATTTT. Translating gives CASTFGQTSTDTQYF.

The V call is TRBV28, the J call TRBJ1-5; 8 bases map to TRBD1. The CDR3 is made up of 14 amino acids. V gave up 8 bases and J gave up 1 base; unmatched junction bases: 4. CDR1 and CDR2 (germline): MDHEN, SYDVKM. The chain's CDR3 is CASSTGGSNQPQHF. The CDR3 DNA sequence: TGTGCCAGCTCTACAGGGGGAAGCAATCAGCCCCAGCATTTT.

The CDR3 DNA sequence: TGTGCCAGCAGCGAACGACAGGGCCTATACAATGAGCAGTTCTTC. This gives the protein CASSERQGLYNEQFF. The chain combines TRBV13 with TRBJ2-1; 7 nucleotides match TRBD1. Germline assignment: CDR1 PRHDT and CDR2 FYEKMQ (reference sequence). CDR3 length equals 15 residues. V shed 5 bases and J 4 bases; nucleotides not matched to a gene: 8.

This chain joins TRBV5-1 and TRBJ1-5; TRBD1 might be the D (6 bases). This CDR3 has 13 amino acids. Germline CDR1 reads SGHRS; CDR2 reads YFSETQ. V shed 5 bases and J shed 5 bases, with 11 bases lying between them. The CDR3 sequence is CASSWGRDQPQHF. CDR3 nucleotide sequence: TGCGCCAGCAGTTGGGGGCGCGATCAGCCCCAGCATTTT.

The rearrangement joins TRBV7-9 to TRBJ2-1; D is possibly TRBD1 (6 bases). Germline V gene sequence: CDR1 SEHNR, CDR2 FQNEAQ (reference sequence). Trimming stripped 6 bases from V and 0 bases from J, with 12 bases between. The CDR3 has 15 amino acids. CDR3 in DNA: TGTGCCAGCAGAGATACAGGGTACTCCTACAATGAGCAGTTCTTC. It codes for CASRDTGYSYNEQFF. Complete variable domain (other parts from reference TRBV7-9 and TRBJ2-1): DTGVSQNPRHKITKRGQNVTFRCDPISEHNRLYWYRQTLGQGPEFLTYFQNEAQLEKSRLLSDRFSAERPKGSFSTLEIQRTEQGDSAMYLCASRDTGYSYNEQFFGPGTRLTVL.

CDR3 region: CASSFIAAETGELFF. CDR3 DNA sequence: TGTGCCAGCAGTTTTATAGCCGCGGAGACCGGGGAGCTGTTTTTT. This chain uses TRBV28 with TRBJ2-2, with D uncertain. The CDR3 contains 15 residues. V lost 3 bases to trimming and J lost 5 bases, with 13 bases between them. Germline CDR1 is MDHEN and CDR2 is SYDVKM.

This clone was observed a handful of times. The gene calls are TRBV12-5 and TRBJ2-5; 9 bases are shared with TRBD2. Germline V gives CDR1 LGHNT, CDR2 FRNRAP. V was clipped by 1 base and J by 4 bases; unmatched bases: 4. The CDR3 runs to 15 residues. Written as DNA, the CDR3 is TGTGCTAGTGGTTTGGGGAGCGGGGGGTCAGAGACCCAGTACTTC. Protein product: CASGLGSGGSETQYF.

This clone was seen once. The rearrangement links TRBV14 to TRBJ2-3; 8 positions match TRBD2. After removal of 5 bases from V and 3 bases from J, the junction contained 10 bases not matched to a gene. Per germline, CDR1 SGHDN and CDR2 FVKESK. This CDR3 spans 16 amino acids. CDR3: CASSMPGLELTDTQYF. In nucleotides, the CDR3 is TGTGCCAGCAGCATGCCGGGACTAGAGTTGACAGATACGCAGTATTTT.

This clone has a single count. The chain uses TRBV6-4 and TRBJ2-2; TRBD2 might be the D (6 bases). The V gene lost 3 bases and the J gene lost 5 bases, with 10 bases spanning the gap. The CDR3 contains 14 residues. The germline V gene has CDR1 MRHNA and CDR2 SNTAGT. The CDR3 bases are TGTGCCAGCAGTGAGGTCCGGGGGACCGGGGAGCTGTTTTTT. Translating gives CASSEVRGTGELFF.

V is TRBV27 and J is TRBJ1-2; 7 bases agree with TRBD1. Germline assignment: CDR1 MNHEY and CDR2 SMNVEV (reference sequence). J was trimmed by 5 bases and V by 5 bases; bases with no gene match: 8. The CDR3 covers 14 residues. In nucleotides, the CDR3 is TGTGCCAGCAGTCCAGAGGGACAGCCATATGGCTACACCTTC. Amino acids: CASSPEGQPYGYTF.

On this clone itself: An end of the junction differs from the germline gene, which may be a read error. The rearrangement joins TRBV2 to TRBJ1-3; perhaps TRBD1 as D (6 bases). The CDR3 loop spans 11 amino acids. Germline CDR1 is SNHLY and CDR2 is FYNNEI. CDR3 loop: CASSATRQEVF. CDR3 DNA: TGTGCCAGCAGCGCGACTCGACAGGAGGTTTTT.

This clone appeared a single time. V gene TRBV11-2 combines with J gene TRBJ1-4, with a tentative D call TRBD1 (5 bases). The CDR3 is 14 amino acids. The germline gives CDR1 SGHAT, CDR2 FQNNGV. V dropped 3 bases and J dropped 7 bases, with 12 bases sitting between them. The CDR3 DNA sequence: TGTGCCAGCAGCTTCAACGGGGGTACTGAAAAACTGTTTTTT. Translated, it gives CASSFNGGTEKLFF.

This sequence joins TRBV7-7 and TRBJ1-1; no clear D. V lost 4 bases and J lost 1, with 7 bases in between. The CDR3 contains 13 residues. Germline assignment: CDR1 SSHAT and CDR2 FNYEAQ (reference sequence). CDR3 coding DNA: TGTGCCAGCAGCTACCAGGAGAACACTGAAGCTTTCTTT. Encoded protein: CASSYQENTEAFF. Full variable domain (rest looked up from reference TRBV7-7 and TRBJ1-1): GAGVSQSPRYKVTKRGQDVTLRCDPISSHATLYWYQQALGQGPEFLTYFNYEAQPDKSGLPSDRFSAERPEGSISTLTIQRTEQRDSAMYRCASSYQENTEAFFGQGTRLTVV.

CDR3 in amino acids: CASSLGTVYEQYF. In nucleotides, the CDR3 is TGTGCCAGCAGTCTAGGGACAGTTTACGAGCAGTACTTC. The rearrangement joins TRBV27 to TRBJ2-7; 7 nucleotides align to TRBD1. The trim removed 5 bases at V and 4 bases at J, leaving 5 bases unmatched. Germline V gene data show CDR1 as MNHEY and CDR2 as SMNVEV (reference sequence). The CDR3 is made up of 13 amino acids.

The rearrangement uses TRBV4-3 and TRBJ2-5; D might be TRBD1 (6 bases). Trimming removed 1 base from V and 3 bases from J, with 12 bases in between. Germline V gene lookup returns CDR1 LGHNA and CDR2 YSLEER. The CDR3 sequence is 15 residues long. CDR3 loop: CASSQGGTPKETQYF. CDR3 nucleotide sequence: TGCGCCAGCAGCCAAGGAGGGACACCTAAAGAGACCCAGTACTTC.

The chain couples TRBV27 to TRBJ2-2, with 13 positions matching TRBD2. Germline trimming cut 3 bases from V and 7 bases from J; bases unmatched to any gene: 8. This CDR3 has 17 amino acids. Germline V gene sequence: CDR1 MNHEY, CDR2 SMNVEV (reference sequence). CDR3 in amino acids: CASSLPTSGRAIGELFF. CDR3 nucleotide sequence: TGTGCCAGCAGTTTGCCTACTAGCGGGAGGGCCATCGGGGAGCTGTTTTTT.